The clone carrying this T cell receptor (beta chain) was recorded a few times. Antigen: not known. One end of the junction does not line up with germline, which may come from a read error. Making the TCR beta libraries involved quantitative 5'-RACE with molecular barcodes. TCRdb reprocessed the 5' RACE reads with MiXCR, giving one entry per CDR3 protein. The sample carries 150,000 to 200,000 distinct CDR3 sequences, 18% recorded once. This sample stems from a study of CD8 T cells in ankylosing spondylitis. The study's findings and limits: A TCR beta motif made of several highly homologous variants seemed typical of ankylosing spondylitis blood. Some motif variants had been reported before (in reactive arthritis synovial fluid and blood). Disease-linked clones were found to be CD8+ and relatively rare in peripheral blood.

This TCR came from a male donor aged 5 to 30 with ankylosing spondylitis or in good health (not recorded which). What was sequenced was blood, either unsorted or a sorted T cell fraction (not recorded which).

Here the CDR3 reads CSVLRGTGVYSEQFF. The CDR3 DNA reads as TGCAGCGTCCTTCGCGGGACAGGGGTGTACAGTGAGCAGTTCTTC. The rearrangement links TRBV29-1 to TRBJ2-1; TRBD1 matches 10 bases. The CDR3 consists of 15 residues. Germline values: CDR1 SQVTM, CDR2 ANQGSEA.